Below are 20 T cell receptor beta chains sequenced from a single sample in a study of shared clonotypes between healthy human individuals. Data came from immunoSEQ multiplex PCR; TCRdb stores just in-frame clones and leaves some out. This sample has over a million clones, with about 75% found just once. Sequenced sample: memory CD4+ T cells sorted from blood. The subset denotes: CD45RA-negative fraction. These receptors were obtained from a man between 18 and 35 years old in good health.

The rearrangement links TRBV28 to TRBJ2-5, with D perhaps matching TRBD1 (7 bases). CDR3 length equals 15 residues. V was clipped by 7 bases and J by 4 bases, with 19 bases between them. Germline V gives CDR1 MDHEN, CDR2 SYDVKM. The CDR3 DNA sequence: TGTGCCAGCACGGAGGGGGCGGGGACTTCAGAGACCCAGTACTTC. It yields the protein CASTEGAGTSETQYF. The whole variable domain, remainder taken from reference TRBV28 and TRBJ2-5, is DVKVTQSSRYLVKRTGEKVFLECVQDMDHENMFWYRQDPGLGLRLIYFSYDVKMKEKGDIPEGYSVSREKKERFSLILESASTNQTSMYLCASTEGAGTSETQYFGPGTRLLVL.

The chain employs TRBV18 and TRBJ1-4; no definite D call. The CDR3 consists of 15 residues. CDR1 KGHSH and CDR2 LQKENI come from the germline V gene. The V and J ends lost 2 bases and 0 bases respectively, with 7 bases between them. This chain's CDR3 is CASSPGKATNEKLFF. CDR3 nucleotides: TGTGCCAGCTCACCAGGGAAAGCAACTAATGAAAAACTGTTTTTT. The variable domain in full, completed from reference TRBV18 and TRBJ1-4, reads NAGVMQNPRHLVRRRGQEARLRCSPMKGHSHVYWYRQLPEEGLKFMVYLQKENIIDESGMPKERFSAEFPKEGPSILRIQQVVRGDSAAYFCASSPGKATNEKLFFGSGTQLSVL.

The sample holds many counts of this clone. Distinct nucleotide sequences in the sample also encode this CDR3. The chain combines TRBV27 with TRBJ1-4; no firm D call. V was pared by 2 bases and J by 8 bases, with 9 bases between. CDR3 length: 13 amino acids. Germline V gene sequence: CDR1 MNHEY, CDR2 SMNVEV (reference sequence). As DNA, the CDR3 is TGTGCCAGCAGTTTAAGGGAGGGCGAAAAACTGTTTTTT. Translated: CASSLREGEKLFF.

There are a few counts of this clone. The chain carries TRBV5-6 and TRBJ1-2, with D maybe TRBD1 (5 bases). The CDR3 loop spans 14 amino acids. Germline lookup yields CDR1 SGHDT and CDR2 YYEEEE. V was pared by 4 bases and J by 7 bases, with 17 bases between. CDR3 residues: CASSPILGVGGYTF. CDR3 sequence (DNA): TGTGCCAGCAGCCCAATCTTGGGGGTAGGTGGCTACACCTTC.

CDR3 in DNA: TGTGCCAGCTCACTGGGGCTACTCTCGACTAACTATGGCTACACCTTC. Protein sequence: CASSLGLLSTNYGYTF. The chain couples TRBV18 to TRBJ1-2; D might be TRBD1 (5 bases). The CDR3 has 16 amino acids. V lost 4 bases and J lost 0, with 15 bases in between. Germline lookup yields CDR1 KGHSH and CDR2 LQKENI.

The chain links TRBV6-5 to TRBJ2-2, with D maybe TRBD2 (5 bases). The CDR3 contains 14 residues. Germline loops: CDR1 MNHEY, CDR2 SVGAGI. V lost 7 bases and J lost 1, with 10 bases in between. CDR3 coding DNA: TGTGCCAGCAAGAGGGAGAAGAACACCGGGGAGCTGTTTTTT. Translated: CASKREKNTGELFF.

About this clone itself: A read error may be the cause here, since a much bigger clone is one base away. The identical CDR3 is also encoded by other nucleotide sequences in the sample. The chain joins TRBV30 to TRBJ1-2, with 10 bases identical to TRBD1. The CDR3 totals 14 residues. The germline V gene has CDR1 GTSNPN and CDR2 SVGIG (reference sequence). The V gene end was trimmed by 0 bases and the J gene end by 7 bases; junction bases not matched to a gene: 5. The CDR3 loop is CAWSVRQGASGYTF. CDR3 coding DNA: TGTGCCTGGAGTGTGAGACAGGGGGCGTCTGGCTACACCTTC.

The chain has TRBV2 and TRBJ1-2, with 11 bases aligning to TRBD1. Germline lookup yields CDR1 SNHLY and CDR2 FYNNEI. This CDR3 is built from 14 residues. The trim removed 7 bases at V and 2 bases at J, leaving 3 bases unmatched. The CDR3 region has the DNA TGTGCCAGCACCGGGGACAGGGGGAACTATGGCTACACCTTC. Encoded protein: CASTGDRGNYGYTF.

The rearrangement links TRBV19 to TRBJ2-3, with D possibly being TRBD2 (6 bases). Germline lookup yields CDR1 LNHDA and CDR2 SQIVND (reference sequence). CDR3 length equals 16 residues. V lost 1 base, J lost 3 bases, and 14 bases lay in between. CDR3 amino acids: CASSIGGTPQTDTQYF. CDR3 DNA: TGTGCCAGTAGTATAGGCGGGACTCCACAAACAGATACGCAGTATTTT.

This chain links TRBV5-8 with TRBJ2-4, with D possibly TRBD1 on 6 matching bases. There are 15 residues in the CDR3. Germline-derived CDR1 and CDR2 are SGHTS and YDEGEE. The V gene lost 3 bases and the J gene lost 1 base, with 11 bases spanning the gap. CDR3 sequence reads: CASSSMQGAKNIQYF. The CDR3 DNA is TGTGCCAGCAGCTCGATGCAGGGGGCCAAAAACATTCAGTACTTC. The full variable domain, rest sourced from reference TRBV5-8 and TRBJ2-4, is EAGVTQSPTHLIKTRGQQATLRCSPISGHTSVYWYQQALGLGLQFLLWYDEGEERNRGNFPPRFSGRQFPNYSSELNVNALELEDSALYLCASSSMQGAKNIQYFGAGTRLSVL.

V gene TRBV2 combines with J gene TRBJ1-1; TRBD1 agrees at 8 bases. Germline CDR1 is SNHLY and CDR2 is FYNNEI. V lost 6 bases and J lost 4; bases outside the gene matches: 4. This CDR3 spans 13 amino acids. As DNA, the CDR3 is TGTGCCAGCAGGACGGACAGGGCCACTGAAGCTTTCTTT. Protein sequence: CASRTDRATEAFF.

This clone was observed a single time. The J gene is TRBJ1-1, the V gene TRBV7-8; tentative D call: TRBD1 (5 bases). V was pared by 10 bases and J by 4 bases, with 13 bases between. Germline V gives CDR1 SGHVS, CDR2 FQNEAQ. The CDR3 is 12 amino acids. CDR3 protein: CATEWDRTEAFF. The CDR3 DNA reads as TGTGCCACCGAATGGGACCGCACTGAAGCTTTCTTT.

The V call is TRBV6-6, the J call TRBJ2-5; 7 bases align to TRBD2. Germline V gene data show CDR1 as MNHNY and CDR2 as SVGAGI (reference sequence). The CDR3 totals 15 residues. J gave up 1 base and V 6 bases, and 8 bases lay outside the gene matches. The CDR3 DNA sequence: TGTGCCAGCAGCTCCTCCTCTAGCGGCCAAGAGACCCAGTACTTC. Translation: CASSSSSSGQETQYF.

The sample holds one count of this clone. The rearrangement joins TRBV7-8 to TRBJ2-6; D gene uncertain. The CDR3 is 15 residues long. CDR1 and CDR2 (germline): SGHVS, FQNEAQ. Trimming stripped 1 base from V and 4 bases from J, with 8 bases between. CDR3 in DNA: TGTGCCAGCAGCTTAGGGACCCCAGGGGCCAACGTCCTGACTTTC. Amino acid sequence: CASSLGTPGANVLTF.

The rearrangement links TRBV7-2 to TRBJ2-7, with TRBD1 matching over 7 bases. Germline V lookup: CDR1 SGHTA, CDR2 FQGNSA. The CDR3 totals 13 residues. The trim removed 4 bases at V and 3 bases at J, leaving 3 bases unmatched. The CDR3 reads CASSYRQGYEQYF. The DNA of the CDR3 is TGTGCCAGCAGCTACCGACAGGGCTACGAGCAGTACTTC.

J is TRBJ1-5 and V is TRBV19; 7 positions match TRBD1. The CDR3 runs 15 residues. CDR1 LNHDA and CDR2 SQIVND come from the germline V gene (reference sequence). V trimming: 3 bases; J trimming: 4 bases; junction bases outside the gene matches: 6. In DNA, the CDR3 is TGTGCCAGTAGTATCGAGGGGGCAGCTAATCAGCCCCAGCATTTT. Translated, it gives CASSIEGAANQPQHF. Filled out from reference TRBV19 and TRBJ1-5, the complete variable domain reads DGGITQSPKYLFRKEGQNVTLSCEQNLNHDAMYWYRQDPGQGLRLIYYSQIVNDFQKGDIAEGYSVSREKKESFPLTVTSAQKNPTAFYLCASSIEGAANQPQHFGDGTRLSIL.

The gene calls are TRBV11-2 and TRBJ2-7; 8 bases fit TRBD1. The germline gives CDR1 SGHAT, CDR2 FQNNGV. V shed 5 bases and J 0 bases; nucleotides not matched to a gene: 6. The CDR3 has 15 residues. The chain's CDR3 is CASSHRGASSYEQYF. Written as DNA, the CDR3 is TGTGCCAGCAGCCACAGGGGGGCTAGCTCCTACGAGCAGTACTTC.

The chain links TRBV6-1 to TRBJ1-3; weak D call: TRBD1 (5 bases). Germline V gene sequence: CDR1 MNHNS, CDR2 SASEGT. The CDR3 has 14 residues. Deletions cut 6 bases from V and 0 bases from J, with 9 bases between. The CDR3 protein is CASRVTDSGNTIYF. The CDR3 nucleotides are TGTGCCAGCAGGGTGACAGACTCTGGAAACACCATATATTTT.

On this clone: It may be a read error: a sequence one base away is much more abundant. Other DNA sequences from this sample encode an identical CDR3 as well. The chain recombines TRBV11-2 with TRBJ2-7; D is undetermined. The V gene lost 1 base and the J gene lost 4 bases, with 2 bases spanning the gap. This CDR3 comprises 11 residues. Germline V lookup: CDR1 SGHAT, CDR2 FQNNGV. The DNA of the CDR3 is TGTGCCAGCAGCTTAGCTTACGAGCAGTACTTC. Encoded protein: CASSLAYEQYF.

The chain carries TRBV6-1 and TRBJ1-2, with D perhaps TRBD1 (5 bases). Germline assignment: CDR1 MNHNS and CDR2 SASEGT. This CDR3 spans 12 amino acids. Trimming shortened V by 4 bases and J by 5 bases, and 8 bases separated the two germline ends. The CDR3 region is CASSAQGYGYTF. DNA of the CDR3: TGTGCCAGCAGTGCGCAGGGTTATGGCTACACCTTC.